This is a list of T cell receptor beta chains from one sample in a study of blood T cells in healthy people across ages. TCRdb analysed the 5' RACE reads with MiXCR anew, one entry per CDR3 protein. The sample lists some 730,000 distinct CDR3 sequences, 22% occurring once. The sequencing sample was made of blood. The receptors come from a man in his 70s in good health. Each CDR3 is given with its conserved first and last residue. Fields, in order: clone size, D gene, J gene, V gene, CDR3 protein, CDR3 DNA. A D gene is named only where the DNA matches it firmly. Only part of the rows carry a size: once, few, many, or a class if the clone is expanded.

. | . | TRBJ1-2 | TRBV29-1 | CSVPTRGPNGYTF | TGCAGCGTCCCGACACGGGGGCCCAATGGCTACACCTTC
. | TRBD2 | TRBJ2-1 | TRBV5-5 | CASSSVGGWQFF | TGTGCCAGCAGCTCAGTGGGGGGGTGGCAGTTCTTC
. | . | TRBJ1-2 | TRBV6-5 | CASSYSEVQTMDYTF | TGTGCCAGCAGTTACTCTGAGGTCCAAACTATGGACTACACCTTC
. | TRBD1 | TRBJ2-7 | TRBV2 | CASSPGTGIHEQYF | TGTGCCAGCAGTCCCGGGACAGGGATCCACGAGCAGTACTTC
few | TRBD1 | TRBJ1-4 | TRBV9 | CASSVRTITGGSYEKLFF | TGTGCCAGCAGCGTAAGGACTATTACAGGGGGCTCGTATGAAAAACTGTTTTTT
. | TRBD1 | TRBJ2-2 | TRBV6-6 | CASSPRTGVTGELFF | TGTGCCAGCAGTCCCCGGACAGGGGTGACCGGGGAGCTGTTTTTT
. | TRBD2 | TRBJ2-3 | TRBV4-3 | CASSLQTGLAGGTDTQYF | TGCGCCAGCAGCCTGCAAACGGGACTAGCGGGAGGCACAGATACGCAGTATTTT
few | . | TRBJ2-1 | TRBV19 | CASSIDRGADEQFF | TGTGCCAGTAGTATAGATCGGGGTGCGGATGAGCAGTTCTTC
few | . | TRBJ2-5 | TRBV7-6 | CASSLARSFHGTGETQYF | TGTGCCAGCAGCTTAGCTCGGTCCTTTCATGGGACTGGAGAGACCCAGTACTTC
. | TRBD1 | TRBJ1-1 | TRBV7-2 | CASSVDRGQDTEAFF | TGTGCCAGCAGCGTGGACAGGGGGCAGGACACTGAAGCTTTCTTT
. | . | TRBJ2-2 | TRBV2 | CATSPRAVELFF | TGTGCCACCTCCCCACGAGCAGTGGAGCTGTTTTTT
. | TRBD2 | TRBJ2-1 | TRBV20-1 | CSAPTSTFWSGGEQFF | TGCAGTGCTCCAACCTCCACCTTCTGGAGCGGGGGTGAGCAGTTCTTC
. | . | TRBJ1-5 | TRBV5-6 | CASSGAGLIKQPQHF | TGTGCCAGCAGCGGGGCAGGGTTAATTAAGCAGCCCCAGCATTTT
. | . | TRBJ1-1 | TRBV12-3/TRBV12-4 | CASSKHQQGGGTEAFF | TGTGCCAGCAGCAAACACCAACAGGGAGGGGGGACTGAAGCTTTCTTT
few | . | TRBJ2-5 | TRBV7-2 | CASSTEEGLAETQYF | TGTGCCAGCAGCACCGAAGAGGGACTGGCCGAGACCCAGTACTTC
few | TRBD2 | TRBJ2-5 | TRBV7-2 | CASSLEGLEVQTQYF | TGTGCCAGCAGCTTAGAGGGACTAGAGGTTCAGACCCAGTACTTC
many | . | TRBJ1-2 | TRBV25-1 | CASRQDSYGYTF | TGTGCCAGCAGACAGGATTCCTATGGCTACACCTTC
. | . | TRBJ2-2 | TRBV10-2 | CASSEFPNTGELFF | TGCGCCAGCAGTGAATTCCCGAACACCGGGGAGCTGTTTTTT
. | . | TRBJ1-1 | TRBV5-1 | CATQIMVGNTEAFF | TGCGCCACCCAAATCATGGTGGGGAACACTGAAGCTTTCTTT
. | . | TRBJ1-2 | TRBV29-1 | CSVSPLEVSHGYTF | TGCAGCGTTTCACCCCTTGAGGTGAGCCATGGCTACACCTTC
. | . | TRBJ2-7 | TRBV14 | CASSQDPMGEYEQYF | TGTGCCAGCAGCCAAGACCCGATGGGGGAATACGAGCAGTACTTC
few | TRBD1 | TRBJ2-7 | TRBV28 | CASSEADRGGHEQYF | TGTGCCAGCAGTGAAGCCGACAGGGGCGGCCACGAGCAGTACTTC